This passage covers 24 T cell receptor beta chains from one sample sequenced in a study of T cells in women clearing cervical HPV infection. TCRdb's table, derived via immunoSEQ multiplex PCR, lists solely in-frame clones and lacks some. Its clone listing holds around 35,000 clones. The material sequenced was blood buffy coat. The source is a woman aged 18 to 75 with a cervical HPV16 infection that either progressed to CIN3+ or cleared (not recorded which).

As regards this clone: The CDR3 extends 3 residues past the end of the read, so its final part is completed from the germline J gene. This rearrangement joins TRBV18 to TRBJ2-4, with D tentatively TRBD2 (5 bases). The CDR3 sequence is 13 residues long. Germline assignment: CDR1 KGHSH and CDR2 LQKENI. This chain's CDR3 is CASSPQTNQPQYF. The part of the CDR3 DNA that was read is TGTGCCAGCTCACCACAGACTAATCAGCCT.

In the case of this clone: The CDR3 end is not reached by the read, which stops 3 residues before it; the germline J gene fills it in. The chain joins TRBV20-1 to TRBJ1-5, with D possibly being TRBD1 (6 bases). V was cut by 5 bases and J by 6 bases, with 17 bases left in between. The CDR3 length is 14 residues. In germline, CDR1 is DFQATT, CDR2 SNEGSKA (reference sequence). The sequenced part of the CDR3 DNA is TGCAGTGCTCTCGACAGGTCCTCGGGTCAGCCC. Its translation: CSALDRSSGQP. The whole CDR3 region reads CSALDRSSGQPQHF.

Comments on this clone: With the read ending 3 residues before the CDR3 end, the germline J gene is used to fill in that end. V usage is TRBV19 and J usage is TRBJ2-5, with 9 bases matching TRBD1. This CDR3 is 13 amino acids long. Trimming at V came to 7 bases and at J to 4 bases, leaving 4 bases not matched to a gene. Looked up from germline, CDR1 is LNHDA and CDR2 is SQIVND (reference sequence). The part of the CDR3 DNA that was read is TGTGCCAGTACCGGGACAGGGCGAGAGACC. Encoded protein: CASTGTGRET. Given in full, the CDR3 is CASTGTGRETQYF. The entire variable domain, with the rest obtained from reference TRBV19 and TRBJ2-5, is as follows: DGGITQSPKYLFRKEGQNVTLSCEQNLNHDAMYWYRQDPGQGLRLIYYSQIVNDFQKGDIAEGYSVSREKKESFPLTVTSAQKNPTAFYLCASTGTGRETQYFGPGTRLLVL.

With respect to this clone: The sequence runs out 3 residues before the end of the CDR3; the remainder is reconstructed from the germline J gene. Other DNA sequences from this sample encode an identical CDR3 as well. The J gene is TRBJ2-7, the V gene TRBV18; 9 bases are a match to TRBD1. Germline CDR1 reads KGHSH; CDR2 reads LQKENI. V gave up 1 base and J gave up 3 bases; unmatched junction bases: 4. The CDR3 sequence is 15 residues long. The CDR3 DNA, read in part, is TGTGCCAGCTCACCACAGAGGGGACAGGGCTACGAG. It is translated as CASSPQRGQGYE. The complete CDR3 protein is CASSPQRGQGYEQYF.

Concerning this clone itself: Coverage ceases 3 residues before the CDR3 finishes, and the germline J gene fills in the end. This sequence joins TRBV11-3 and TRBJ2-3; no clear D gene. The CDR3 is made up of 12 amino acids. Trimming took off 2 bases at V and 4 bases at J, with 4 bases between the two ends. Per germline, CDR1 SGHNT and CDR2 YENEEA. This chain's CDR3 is CASSLISDTQYF. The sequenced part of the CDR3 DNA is TGTGCCAGCAGCTTAATCTCAGATACG.

This CDR3 reads CASTLGLAEISYEQYF. CDR3 DNA, as far as it was read: TGTGCCAGCACCCTAGGACTAGCGGAAATCTCCTACGAG. V usage is TRBV2 and J usage is TRBJ2-7, with 10 bases fitting TRBD2. The CDR3 is cut off 3 residues early in the read; its end comes from the germline J gene. With V trimmed by 7 bases and J by 0 bases, 9 bases remained unmatched. CDR3 length equals 16 residues. Germline V gene data show CDR1 as SNHLY and CDR2 as FYNNEI.

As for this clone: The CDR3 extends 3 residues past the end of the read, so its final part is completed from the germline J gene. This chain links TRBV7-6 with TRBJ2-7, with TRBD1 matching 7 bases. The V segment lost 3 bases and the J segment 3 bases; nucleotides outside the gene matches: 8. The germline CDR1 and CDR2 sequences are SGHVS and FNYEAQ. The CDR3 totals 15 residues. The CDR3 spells CASSFSPGGNYEQYF. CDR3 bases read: TGTGCCAGCAGCTTCAGCCCAGGGGGAAACTACGAG.

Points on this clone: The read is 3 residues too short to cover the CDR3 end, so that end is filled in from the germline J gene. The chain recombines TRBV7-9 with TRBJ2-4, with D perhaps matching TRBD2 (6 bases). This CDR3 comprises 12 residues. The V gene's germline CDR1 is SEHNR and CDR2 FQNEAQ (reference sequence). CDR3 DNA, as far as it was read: TGTGCCAGCAGCCCCGGGGGTTATGGT. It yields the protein CASSPGGYG. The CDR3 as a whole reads CASSPGGYGQYF.

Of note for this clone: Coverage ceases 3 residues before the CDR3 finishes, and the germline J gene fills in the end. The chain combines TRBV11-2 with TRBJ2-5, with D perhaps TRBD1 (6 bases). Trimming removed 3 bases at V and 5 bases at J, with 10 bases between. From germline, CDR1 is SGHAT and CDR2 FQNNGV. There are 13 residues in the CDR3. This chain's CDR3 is CASSLWQGETQYF. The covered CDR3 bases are TGTGCCAGCAGCTTGTGGCAGGGGGAGACC.

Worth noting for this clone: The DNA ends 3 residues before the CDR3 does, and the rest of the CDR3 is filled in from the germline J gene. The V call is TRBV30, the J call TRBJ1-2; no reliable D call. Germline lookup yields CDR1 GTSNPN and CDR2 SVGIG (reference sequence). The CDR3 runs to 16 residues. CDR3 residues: CARHPWSAGLVKGYTF. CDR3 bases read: TGTGCCCGCCATCCCTGGAGCGCCGGCCTGGTTAAGGGC. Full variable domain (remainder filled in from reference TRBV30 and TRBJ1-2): SQTIHQWPATLVQPVGSPLSLECTVEGTSNPNLYWYRQAAGRGLQLLFYSVGIGQISSEVPQNLSASRPQDRQFILSSKKLLLSDSGFYLCARHPWSAGLVKGYTFGSGTRLTVV.

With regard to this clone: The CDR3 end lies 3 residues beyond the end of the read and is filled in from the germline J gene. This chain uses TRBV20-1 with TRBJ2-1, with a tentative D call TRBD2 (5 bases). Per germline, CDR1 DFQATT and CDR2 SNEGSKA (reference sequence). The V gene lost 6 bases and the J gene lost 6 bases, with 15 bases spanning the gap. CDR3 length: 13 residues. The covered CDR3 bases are TGCAGTGCGACCCTAACTAGAGCCAATGAG. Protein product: CSATLTRANE. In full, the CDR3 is CSATLTRANEQFF.

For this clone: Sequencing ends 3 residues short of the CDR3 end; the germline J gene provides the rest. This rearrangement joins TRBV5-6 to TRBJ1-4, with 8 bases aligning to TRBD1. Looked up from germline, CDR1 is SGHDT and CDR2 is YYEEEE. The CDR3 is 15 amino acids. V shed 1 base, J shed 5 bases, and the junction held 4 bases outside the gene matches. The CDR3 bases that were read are TGTGCCAGCAGCTTGCGGACAGGGTCAAATGAAAAA. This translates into CASSLRTGSNEK. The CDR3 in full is CASSLRTGSNEKLFF.

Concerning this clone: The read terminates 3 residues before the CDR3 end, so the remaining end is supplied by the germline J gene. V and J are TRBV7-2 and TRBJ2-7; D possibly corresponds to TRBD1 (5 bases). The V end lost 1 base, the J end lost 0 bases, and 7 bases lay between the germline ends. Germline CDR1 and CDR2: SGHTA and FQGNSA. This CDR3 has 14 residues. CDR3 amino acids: CASSLEQASYEQYF. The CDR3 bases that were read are TGTGCCAGCAGCTTAGAACAGGCCTCCTACGAG.

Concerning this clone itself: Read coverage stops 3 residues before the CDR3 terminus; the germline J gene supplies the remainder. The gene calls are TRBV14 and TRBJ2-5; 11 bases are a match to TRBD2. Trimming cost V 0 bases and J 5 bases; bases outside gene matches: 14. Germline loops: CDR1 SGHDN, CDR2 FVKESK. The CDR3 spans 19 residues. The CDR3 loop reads CASSQDQNLAGGIGETQYF. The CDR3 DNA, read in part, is TGTGCCAGCAGCCAAGATCAAAACCTAGCGGGAGGAATAGGCGAGACC.

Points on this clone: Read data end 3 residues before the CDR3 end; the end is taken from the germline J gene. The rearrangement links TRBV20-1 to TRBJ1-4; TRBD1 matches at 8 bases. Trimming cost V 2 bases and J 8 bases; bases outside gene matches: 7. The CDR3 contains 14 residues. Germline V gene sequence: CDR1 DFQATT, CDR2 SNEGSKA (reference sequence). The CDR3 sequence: CSARQSGTGEKLFF. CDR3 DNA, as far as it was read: TGCAGTGCTAGACAGTCAGGGACAGGAGAAAAA.

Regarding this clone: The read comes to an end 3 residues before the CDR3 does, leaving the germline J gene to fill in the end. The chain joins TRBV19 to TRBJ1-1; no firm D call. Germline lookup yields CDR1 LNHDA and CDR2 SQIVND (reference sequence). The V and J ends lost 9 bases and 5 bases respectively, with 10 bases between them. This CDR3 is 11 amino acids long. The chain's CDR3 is CASSRRTEAFF. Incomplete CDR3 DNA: TGTGCCAGCTCCCGGCGGACTGAA.

This chain's CDR3 is CASSIGGGTDTQYF. CDR3 DNA (partial): TGTGCCAGTAGTATAGGGGGCGGCACAGATACG. The chain recombines TRBV19 with TRBJ2-3; tentative D call: TRBD1 (5 bases). The read terminates 3 residues ahead of where the CDR3 ends, so the germline J gene completes it. The CDR3 runs to 14 residues. From germline, CDR1 is LNHDA and CDR2 SQIVND (reference sequence). The germline V and J ends were trimmed by 1 base and 1 base, with 6 bases remaining between them.

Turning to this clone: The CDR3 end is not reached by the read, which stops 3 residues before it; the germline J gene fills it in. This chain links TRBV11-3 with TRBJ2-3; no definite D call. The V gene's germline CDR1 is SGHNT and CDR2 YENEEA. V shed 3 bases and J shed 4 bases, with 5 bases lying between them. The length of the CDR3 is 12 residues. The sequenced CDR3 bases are TGTGCCAGCAGCTTGGCCCCAGATACG. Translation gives CASSLAPDT. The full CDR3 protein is CASSLAPDTQYF.

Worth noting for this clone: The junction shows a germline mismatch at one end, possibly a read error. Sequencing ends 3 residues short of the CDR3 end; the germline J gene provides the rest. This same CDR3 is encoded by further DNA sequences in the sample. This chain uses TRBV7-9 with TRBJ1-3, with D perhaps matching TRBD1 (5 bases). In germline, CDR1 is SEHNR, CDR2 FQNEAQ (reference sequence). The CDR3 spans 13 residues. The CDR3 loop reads CASSPGTLNTIYF. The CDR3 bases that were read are TGTGCCAGCAGCCCCGGGACTCTGAACACG. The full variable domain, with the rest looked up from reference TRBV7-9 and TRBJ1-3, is DTGVSQNPRHKITKRGQNVTFRCDPISEHNRLYWYRQTLGQGPEFLTYFQNEAQLEKSRLLSDRFSAERPKGSFSTLEIQRTEQGDSAMYLCASSPGTLNTIYFGEGSWLTVV.

CDR3 DNA, as far as it was read: TGCGCCAGCAGTCAACCCCGGGCAGGGGGTGGC. Its protein is CASSQPRAGGG. The CDR3, in full, reads CASSQPRAGGGYTF. V is TRBV23-1 and J is TRBJ1-2; 7 bases line up with TRBD1. The read stops 3 residues short of the end of the CDR3; the missing end is completed from the germline J gene. TRBV23-1 is treated as an ORF (open reading frame) with a function not yet certain. The CDR3 totals 14 residues. V trimming: 2 bases; J trimming: 7 bases; junction bases outside the gene matches: 7.

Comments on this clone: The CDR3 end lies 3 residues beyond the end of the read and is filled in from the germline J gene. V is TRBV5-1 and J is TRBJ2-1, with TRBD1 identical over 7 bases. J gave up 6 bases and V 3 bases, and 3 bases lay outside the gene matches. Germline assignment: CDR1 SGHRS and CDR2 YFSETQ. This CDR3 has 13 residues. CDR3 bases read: TGCGCCAGCAGCTCACAGGGGCCCAATGAG. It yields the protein CASSSQGPNE. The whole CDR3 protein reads CASSSQGPNEQFF.

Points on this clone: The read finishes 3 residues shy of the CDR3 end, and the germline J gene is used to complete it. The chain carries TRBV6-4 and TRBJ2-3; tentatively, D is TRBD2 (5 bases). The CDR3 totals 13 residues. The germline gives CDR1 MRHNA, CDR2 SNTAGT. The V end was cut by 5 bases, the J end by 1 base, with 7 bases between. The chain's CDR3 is CASSFSGTDTQYF. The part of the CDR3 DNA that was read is TGTGCCAGCAGTTTTAGCGGCACAGATACG.

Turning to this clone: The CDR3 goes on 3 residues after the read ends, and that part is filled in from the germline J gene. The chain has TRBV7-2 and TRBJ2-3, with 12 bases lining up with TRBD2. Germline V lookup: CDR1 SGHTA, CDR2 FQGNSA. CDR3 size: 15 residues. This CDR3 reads CASSKLAGGGETQYF. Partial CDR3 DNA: TGTGCCAGCAGCAAACTAGCGGGGGGCGGGGAGACG.

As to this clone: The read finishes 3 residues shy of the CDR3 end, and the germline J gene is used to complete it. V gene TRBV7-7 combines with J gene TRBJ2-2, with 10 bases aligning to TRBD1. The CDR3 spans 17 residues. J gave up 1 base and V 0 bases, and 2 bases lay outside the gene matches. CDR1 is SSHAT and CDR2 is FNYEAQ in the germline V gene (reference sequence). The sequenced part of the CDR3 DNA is TGTGCCAGCAGCTTAGCTGGACAGGGGGGGAACACCGGGGAG. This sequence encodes CASSLAGQGGNTGE. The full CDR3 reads CASSLAGQGGNTGELFF.